The 9 T cell receptor beta chains listed next were all sequenced from one sample in a study of T cell responses to AZD1222 COVID-19 vaccine. Libraries were prepared by immunoSEQ multiplex PCR; TCRdb keeps only in-frame clonotypes and omits some of them. Of 100,000 to 130,000 clones in the sample, 90% to 95% were seen once. The sequenced sample was peripheral blood, obtained on day 0 of AZD1222 vaccination. Receptor source: an adult in good health.

The J gene is TRBJ1-1, the V gene TRBV10-3; D gene uncertain. The CDR3 is made up of 13 amino acids. Germline CDR1 is ENHRY and CDR2 is SYGVKD. V was shortened by 6 bases and J by 0 bases, with 8 bases between the two germline ends. CDR3 DNA: TGTGCCATCAGGAGGGAGATGAACACTGAAGCTTTCTTT. Residues: CAIRREMNTEAFF.

Details on this clone: This sample also contains other DNA sequences that code for the same CDR3. V and J are TRBV9 and TRBJ1-2, with D unresolved. V was clipped by 0 bases and J by 1 base, with 4 bases between them. The CDR3 runs 13 residues. Germline V CDR1 and CDR2: SGDLS, YYNGEE. CDR3 nucleotides: TGTGCCAGCAGCGTAGACAGTAACTATGGCTACACCTTC. Amino acid sequence: CASSVDSNYGYTF.

This sequence joins TRBV19 and TRBJ2-3, with TRBD2 identical over 7 bases. CDR1 is LNHDA and CDR2 is SQIVND in the germline V gene (reference sequence). V was clipped by 5 bases and J by 8 bases; unmatched bases: 10. The CDR3 totals 14 residues. The CDR3 reads CASSVPGSGVTQYF. Here the CDR3 DNA reads TGTGCCAGTAGTGTCCCGGGAAGCGGGGTTACGCAGTATTTT.

CDR3 DNA: TGTGCCAGCAGCTTTAGGGGACAGGGGAAGAGCAATCAGCCCCAGCATTTT. It codes for CASSFRGQGKSNQPQHF. The chain is built from TRBV7-2 and TRBJ1-5, with 10 bases fitting TRBD1. The CDR3 length is 17 residues. Germline-derived CDR1 and CDR2 are SGHTA and FQGNSA. J was trimmed by 1 base and V by 3 bases; bases with no gene match: 6.

The genes are TRBV9 and TRBJ1-1; tentatively, D is TRBD1 (6 bases). Germline V lookup: CDR1 SGDLS, CDR2 YYNGEE. The V and J ends lost 3 bases and 2 bases respectively, with 14 bases between them. The CDR3 covers 15 residues. CDR3 bases: TGTGCCAGCAGCGCCAAACAGGGCGCAAACACTGAAGCTTTCTTT. Amino acids: CASSAKQGANTEAFF. Together with reference TRBV9 and TRBJ1-1, the CDR3 gives the full variable domain: DSGVTQTPKHLITATGQRVTLRCSPRSGDLSVYWYQQSLDQGLQFLIQYYNGEERAKGNILERFSAQQFPDLHSELNLSSLELGDSALYFCASSAKQGANTEAFFGQGTRLTVV.

The rearrangement links TRBV30 to TRBJ1-5; D ambiguous. V was trimmed by 4 bases and J by 4 bases, leaving 8 bases between them. CDR1 GTSNPN and CDR2 SVGIG come from the germline V gene (reference sequence). This CDR3 has 12 amino acids. CDR3 in amino acids: CAWNNGNQPQHF. For the CDR3, the DNA is TGTGCCTGGAATAACGGAAATCAGCCCCAGCATTTT. Together with reference TRBV30 and TRBJ1-5, the CDR3 gives the full variable domain: SQTIHQWPATLVQPVGSPLSLECTVEGTSNPNLYWYRQAAGRGLQLLFYSVGIGQISSEVPQNLSASRPQDRQFILSSKKLLLSDSGFYLCAWNNGNQPQHFGDGTRLSIL.

The chain has TRBV5-1 and TRBJ1-4; D is possibly TRBD1 (6 bases). V was clipped by 5 bases and J by 8 bases, with 16 bases between them. This CDR3 has 14 amino acids. Germline values: CDR1 SGHRS, CDR2 YFSETQ. The CDR3 sequence is CASSSQEQGEKLFF. CDR3 bases: TGCGCCAGCAGTTCACAGGAGCAGGGGGAAAAACTGTTTTTT.

V gene TRBV12-5 combines with J gene TRBJ2-1, with a tentative D call TRBD2 (6 bases). The germline V gene encodes CDR1 LGHNT and CDR2 FRNRAP. V was cut by 4 bases and J by 8 bases, with 18 bases left in between. This CDR3 region has 15 residues. The CDR3 protein is CASGSDGGIGDEQFF. The CDR3 region has the DNA TGTGCTAGTGGTTCGGACGGCGGGATCGGGGATGAGCAGTTCTTC.

J is TRBJ1-2 and V is TRBV7-2, with a weak D call TRBD1 (5 bases). V was clipped by 0 bases and J by 2 bases, with 10 bases between them. The germline V gene has CDR1 SGHTA and CDR2 FQGNSA. The CDR3 totals 15 residues. This chain's CDR3 is CASSLARGLNYGYTF. DNA for the CDR3: TGTGCCAGCAGCTTAGCGAGGGGTTTAAACTATGGCTACACCTTC.